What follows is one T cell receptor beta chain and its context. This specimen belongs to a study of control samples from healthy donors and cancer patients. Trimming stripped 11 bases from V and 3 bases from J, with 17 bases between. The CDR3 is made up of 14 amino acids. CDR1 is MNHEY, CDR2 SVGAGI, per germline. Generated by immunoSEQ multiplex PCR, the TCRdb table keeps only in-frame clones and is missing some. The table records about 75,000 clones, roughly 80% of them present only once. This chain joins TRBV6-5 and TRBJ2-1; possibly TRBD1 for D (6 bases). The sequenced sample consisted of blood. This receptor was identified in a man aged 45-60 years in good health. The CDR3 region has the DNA TGTGCCTTGAGTCAGGGGACACTCTACAATGAGCAGTTCTTC. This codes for CALSQGTLYNEQFF.